This T cell receptor (beta chain) was sequenced during a study of T cell responses to AZD1222 COVID-19 vaccine. Findings and caveats of the study: Spike-specific TCR breadth and depth both grew after two AZD1222 doses. A reported finding is that nearly half of spike-specific TCRs target unmutated variant regions. Without day 14 samples, only post-peak T cell repertoires were studied.

This CDR3 region has 14 residues. V gave up 5 bases and J gave up 0 bases; unmatched junction bases: 5. Per the germline V gene, CDR1 is SQVTM and CDR2 is ANQGSEA. Some clones are missing from TCRdb's copy, which holds only in-frame ones; the method was immunoSEQ multiplex PCR. The sample shows 110,000 to 150,000 clones, roughly 88% of them seen only once. Points on this clone: Antigen specificity is unknown.

V and J are TRBV29-1 and TRBJ2-7; 9 bases are a match to TRBD2. The sequence came from an adult in good health. The sample here was peripheral blood, taken on day 0 of AZD1222 vaccination. The CDR3 spells CSVLAGVISYEQYF. The CDR3, as DNA: TGCAGCGTTTTAGCGGGAGTGATCTCCTACGAGCAGTACTTC.